This T cell receptor (beta chain) was recorded in a study of OX40 agonist ivuxolimab in advanced cancers. Whole-study context: Every 2 weeks, patients received ivuxolimab intravenously, dosed at 0.01 to 10 mg/kg.

V was pared by 4 bases and J by 3 bases, with 8 bases of the junction left unmatched. Germline CDR1 reads MNHEY; CDR2 reads SMNVEV (reference sequence). The length of the CDR3 is 16 residues. Data came from immunoSEQ multiplex PCR; TCRdb stores just in-frame clones and leaves some out. The data show tens of thousands of clones, with 84% seen just once and approximately 8% held by the top ten. Material: CD4+ or CD8+ T cells sorted from blood, obtained in a trial of the OX40 agonist ivuxolimab. The chain links TRBV27 to TRBJ2-5, with 10 bases aligning to TRBD2. This receptor was obtained from an adult with an advanced solid tumor such as melanoma, head and neck, liver or kidney cancer. As DNA, the CDR3 is TGTGCCAGCAGTTCCCCCTTAACTAGCGGGAAAGAGACCCAGTACTTC. It codes for CASSSPLTSGKETQYF.